The T cell receptor beta chain under discussion was sequenced for a study of blood T cell repertoires in COVID-19. Measured with immunoSEQ multiplex PCR; TCRdb has only the in-frame clones, and not every one. In the table there are 200,000 to 300,000 clones, 70% to 90% of which are singletons. The clonotype comes from a woman aged 25 to 39 with COVID-19, enrolled during active disease. Sequenced material: peripheral blood.

The CDR3 protein is CASSLTPAPQDTQYF. Written as DNA, the CDR3 is TGTGCCAGCAGCTTGACCCCGGCGCCACAGGATACGCAGTATTTT. The chain has TRBV11-2 and TRBJ2-3; no clear D. Germline V gene data show CDR1 as SGHAT and CDR2 as FQNNGV. With 3 bases removed from V and 6 bases from J, the gap between germline ends came to 16 bases. The CDR3 length is 15 residues.